This TCR beta chain was recorded in a study of vaccination effects on CD4 cells after COVID-19. Across the study: Antigen-specific CD4+ T cells were expanded (with viral peptide pools) by the ViraFEST assay ahead of sequencing. Every participant took two doses of the BNT162b2 or mRNA-1273 vaccine. It was with 10 IU/ml IL-2 and 9.5 to 10 ug/ml peptides that more than 1.5 million PBMC per well were cultured.

In the case of this clone: The target antigen is unknown.

At the end of about ten days of culture, CD4+ T cells were isolated. Vaccinees lacked prior SARS-CoV-2 infection and tested negative for nucleocapsid antibodies. Generated by immunoSEQ multiplex PCR, the TCRdb table keeps only in-frame clones and is missing some. The table records around 60,000 clones, 65% to 80% of them present only once. CDR3 length equals 16 residues. V was trimmed by 5 bases and J by 2 bases, leaving 16 bases between them. CDR1 is KGHDR and CDR2 is SFDVKD in the germline V gene. The V call is TRBV24-1, the J call TRBJ2-3; no clear D. The source is a human donor who received a COVID-19 vaccine. This specimen consisted of CD4+ T cells from PBMCs cultured without peptide, obtained before COVID-19 vaccination. In DNA form, the CDR3 reads TGTGCCACCAGTGGAAAAAGGCAGATGAACACAGATACGCAGTATTTT. Translated, it gives CATSGKRQMNTDTQYF.